The source of this TCR beta chain is a study of OX40 agonist ivuxolimab in advanced cancers. Broader study findings: Partial responders dosed at 0.1-3.0 mg/kg displayed clonal expansion ranking among the lowest.

Germline V CDR1 and CDR2: MNHEY, SMNVEV (reference sequence). The V end lost 6 bases, the J end lost 2 bases, and 11 bases lay between the germline ends. This CDR3 spans 13 amino acids. Assay used: immunoSEQ multiplex PCR; TCRdb lists only in-frame clones, some missing. The sample records 50,000 to 70,000 clones, 75% to 90% being singletons. As to this clone: As yet, its antigen is unknown.

Here the sequenced sample was CD4+ or CD8+ T cells sorted from blood, taken in a trial of the OX40 agonist ivuxolimab. This TCR derives from an adult with an advanced solid tumor such as melanoma, head and neck, liver or kidney cancer. V usage is TRBV27 and J usage is TRBJ2-7; D perhaps matches TRBD1 (5 bases). The CDR3 sequence is CASRPIGAYEQYF. In nucleotides, the CDR3 is TGTGCCAGCAGACCGATAGGGGCCTACGAGCAGTACTTC.